The rows below give T cell receptor beta chains drawn from one sample of a study of OX40 agonist ivuxolimab in advanced cancers. Using immunoSEQ multiplex PCR, the repertoire was profiled, and TCRdb retains in-frame clones only, with some absent. In the table there are 50,000 or so clones, approximately 90% of which are singletons. The source material was CD4+ or CD8+ T cells sorted from blood, sampled in a trial of the OX40 agonist ivuxolimab. The receptors stem from an adult with an advanced solid tumor such as melanoma, head and neck, liver or kidney cancer. Both conserved end residues are part of each CDR3. Fields, in order: J gene, V gene, CDR3 protein.

>TRBJ2-5|TRBV28
CASKTEETQYF
>TRBJ2-7|TRBV11-2
CASSLDSWGNRVEQYF
>TRBJ1-2|TRBV10-3
CAISDGQGLSYGYTF
>TRBJ1-5|TRBV28
CATSPGTSAQPQHF
>TRBJ1-1|TRBV28
CASSPIEPWGANTEAFF
>TRBJ1-1|TRBV13
CASSFPGGGEPEAFF
>TRBJ1-4|TRBV29-1
CSVDQTGVGEKLFF
>TRBJ2-1|TRBV6-5
CASSSQTSRDEQFF
>TRBJ2-3|TRBV4-1
CASSQEGVGTVTDTQYF
>TRBJ2-3|TRBV6-4
CASSDSTGAGTDTQYF
>TRBJ1-1|TRBV18
CASSLDSDRMSMNTEAFF
>TRBJ2-7|TRBV27
CASSLSSSSGYEQYF
>TRBJ1-1|TRBV27
CASSLSGSGYTEAFF
>TRBJ1-1|TRBV4-1
CASSQPGSFAEAFF
>TRBJ1-2|TRBV29-1
CSAGTVNYGYTF
>TRBJ2-1|TRBV27
CASSSLAGGPYNEQFF
>TRBJ2-7|TRBV19
CASSPRGTGAYEQYF
>TRBJ1-2|TRBV7-9
CASSSTDITSNLGYGYTF
>TRBJ2-5|TRBV15
CATSRGREQETQYF
>TRBJ2-5|TRBV7-2
CASSPTEETQYF
>TRBJ2-7|TRBV28
CASSSRQGAREQYF
>TRBJ1-6|TRBV6-5
CASSYGGSSPLHF
>TRBJ1-3|TRBV29-1
CSVEEAGRDPGNTIYF
>TRBJ1-2|TRBV27
CASRMATGTLNYGYTF
>TRBJ2-1|TRBV10-3
CAISESTGVPYNEQFF
>TRBJ2-5|TRBV19
CASSNRLETQYF
>TRBJ1-1|TRBV19
CASSIVPGDTEAFF
>TRBJ1-1|TRBV11-2
CASSLGTGHLLVAEAFF
>TRBJ2-3|TRBV25-1
CASSESTGAEGTQYF
>TRBJ2-2|TRBV7-2
CASSDGQAYTGELFF
>TRBJ2-3|TRBV13
CASSLGAGGRTDTQYF
>TRBJ2-3|TRBV7-2
CASSSPRTGLIEDTQYF
>TRBJ2-7|TRBV5-1
CASSSGTSGSSYEQYF
>TRBJ1-1|TRBV6-6
CASSYLGQLNTEAFF
>TRBJ1-1|TRBV5-5
CASRPGTMNTEAFF
>TRBJ2-7|TRBV27
CASSIGDPLSYEQYF
>TRBJ1-4|TRBV28
CASSWTATGGKLFF
>TRBJ2-3|TRBV19
CASKGSGVRTDTQYF
>TRBJ1-2|TRBV6-5
CASSYSMQGQNYGYTF
>TRBJ1-5|TRBV2
CASGEGDSNQPQHF
>TRBJ1-1|TRBV5-1
CASSRENRLNTEAFF
>TRBJ1-2|TRBV2
CASSEGRAESYTF
>TRBJ1-1|TRBV11-3
CASSPRGIPEAFF
>TRBJ2-7|TRBV28
CASSSNWGDQYEQYF
>TRBJ2-5|TRBV6-5
CASSYSPASQETQYF
>TRBJ1-1|TRBV4-1
CASSQSTGLNTEAFF
>TRBJ1-2|TRBV19
CASSISGQAYGYTF
>TRBJ1-1|TRBV6-1
CASSDGGMNTEAFF
>TRBJ1-1|TRBV5-1
CASSRGQGTEAFF
>TRBJ2-3|TRBV14
CASSQDGTRGSTDTQYF
>TRBJ2-1|TRBV15
CATSLGDNEQFF
>TRBJ2-7|TRBV5-1
CASSDGTGRDEQYF
>TRBJ2-2|TRBV7-9
CASSEGEDGELFF
>TRBJ1-4|TRBV7-9
CASSQRRDGDEKLFF